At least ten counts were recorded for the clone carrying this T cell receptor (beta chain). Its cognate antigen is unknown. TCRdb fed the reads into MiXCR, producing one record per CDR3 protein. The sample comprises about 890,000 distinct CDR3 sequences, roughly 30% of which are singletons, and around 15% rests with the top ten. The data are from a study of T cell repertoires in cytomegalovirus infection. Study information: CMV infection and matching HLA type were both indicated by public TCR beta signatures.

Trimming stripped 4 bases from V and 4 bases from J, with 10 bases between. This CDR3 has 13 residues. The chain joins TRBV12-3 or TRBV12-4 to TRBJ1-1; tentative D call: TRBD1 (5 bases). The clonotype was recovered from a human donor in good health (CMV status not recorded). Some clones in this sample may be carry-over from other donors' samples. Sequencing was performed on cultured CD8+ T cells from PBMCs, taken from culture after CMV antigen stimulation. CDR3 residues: CASSSGKSTEAFF. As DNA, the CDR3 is TGTGCCAGCAGTTCAGGGAAATCCACTGAAGCTTTCTTT.